This T cell receptor beta chain was captured in a study of T-cell memory formation after mild COVID-19 (dated by TCRdb to the early 2020s). About the study as a whole: TCR sequence clusters from the two donors were largely donor specific. Longitudinal TCRalpha and TCRbeta repertoire sequencing tracked T-cell clones expanding and contracting after mild COVID-19 in two donors. Two young, previously healthy adult volunteers made up the cohort, one male and one female.

Via the germline V gene (reference sequence), CDR1 is SGHNT and CDR2 YYREEE. Cut back by 4 bases and 4 bases, the V and J ends lie 14 bases apart. The CDR3, cysteine through phenylalanine, is 15 amino acids long. Only the CDR3 portion is preserved as DNA: 45 bases, with reading frame beginning at the first base. Ficoll-Paque density gradient centrifugation was used to isolate PBMCs. The sequencing machine was an Illumina NovaSeq 6000. Using 5'RACE with constant-segment primers, TCRalpha and TCRbeta cDNA libraries were constructed, with sample barcodes and unique molecular identifiers added in the process. RNA was extracted from every sample with Trizol reagent. Libraries were amplified in two PCR steps, with a second sample barcode and Illumina TruSeq adapters added in the second step. Sequencing of libraries was performed on an Illumina NovaSeq with 2 x 150 bp paired-end reads. The authors' pipeline ran thus. The reads were demultiplexed and collapsed into UMI-guided consensus sequences using migec v1.2.7. Using mixcr v2.1.11, the UMI consensuses were aligned to TRA and TRB V and J templates and assembled into clonotypes. Expanded or contracted clonotypes were those called significant by both edgeR and NoisET, with noise models trained on biological replicates. For edgeR calls, the cutoffs were a false discovery rate-adjusted p below 0.01 and a log2 fold-change threshold of 1. As an exploratory analysis of dynamics, PCA with hierarchical clustering was applied to max-normalized trajectories of the 1000 most abundant clonotypes. Separately sequenced CD4+ and CD8+ repertoires were used to assign a CD4 or CD8 phenotype to each responding clone. Clones were called with MiXCR by TCRdb after fastp trimmed the public reads at Q25, and only in-frame beta chains were retained. Each entry is one CDR3 protein sequence, shown with its most common DNA and genes. For this entry, the V and J calls and clone size follow TCRdb and not the study's own pipeline. The sample data list 350,000 or so distinct CDR3 sequences, and under 25% of these were observed just once. The top ten hold approximately 12% of the sample.

With regard to this clonotype: It has no known antigen specificity. It has no much larger one-base neighbor in the sample; base qualities were not kept.

Here is what the overall study found, with its caveats: The study included only a couple of mild cases, and larger cohorts that include severe cases with pre-infection samples were judged to be necessary. The detection of some responding clones in pre-infection memory suggests that pre-existing cross-reactive memory T cells joined the SARS-CoV-2 response. Contracting CD4+ clones appeared mostly in the CM and EM memory subsets, whereas CD8+ clones were enriched in EMRA. Clones that contracted from day 15 to 85 showed balanced CD4/CD8 phenotypes, whereas a second wave of clones that expanded from day 15 to 37 leaned towards CD4+. The second-wave clones that peaked on day 37 were not confirmed to be SARS-CoV-2 specific.

The chain is assembled from TRBV5-4 and TRBJ2-2, and perhaps TRBD1 as D gene, on 5 matching bases. The sequencing input was PBMCs or a T cell subset sorted from them (not recorded which). The receptor comes from an adult woman who had mild COVID-19 (a few samples of this study predate the infection). The sample titles of this study are shuffled in the database, so cell type and time point are left out; the donor was told from shared clones. The DNA is as follows: TGTGCCAGCAGCCCCAATCAGGGTTCCACCGGGGAGCTGTTTTTT. Translated, it gives CASSPNQGSTGELFF.